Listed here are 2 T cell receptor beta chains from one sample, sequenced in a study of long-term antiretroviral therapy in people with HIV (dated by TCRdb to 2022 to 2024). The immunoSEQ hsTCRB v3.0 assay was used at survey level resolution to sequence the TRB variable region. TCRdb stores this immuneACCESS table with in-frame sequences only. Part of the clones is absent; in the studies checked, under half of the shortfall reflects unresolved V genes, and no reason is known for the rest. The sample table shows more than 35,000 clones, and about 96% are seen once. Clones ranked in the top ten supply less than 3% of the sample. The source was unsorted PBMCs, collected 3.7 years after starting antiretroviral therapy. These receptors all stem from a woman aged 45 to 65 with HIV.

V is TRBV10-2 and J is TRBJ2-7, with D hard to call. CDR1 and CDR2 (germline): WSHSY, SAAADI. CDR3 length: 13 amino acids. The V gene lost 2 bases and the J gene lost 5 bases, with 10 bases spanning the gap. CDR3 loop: CASSEIPRHEQYF. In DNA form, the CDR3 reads TGCGCCAGCAGTGAGATCCCCAGACACGAGCAGTACTTC.

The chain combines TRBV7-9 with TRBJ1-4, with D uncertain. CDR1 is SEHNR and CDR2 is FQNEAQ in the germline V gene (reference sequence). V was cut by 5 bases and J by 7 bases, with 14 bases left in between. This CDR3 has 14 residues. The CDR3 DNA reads TGTGCCAGCAGCCCAGGAACAGTTGCTGAAAAACTGTTTTTT. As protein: CASSPGTVAEKLFF.